These 19 T cell receptor beta chains were sequenced from one sample in a study of beta chain features in type 1 diabetes (dated by TCRdb to about 2018). The library came from the immunoSEQ multiplex PCR assay. The entire isolated RNA was reverse transcribed using the High Capacity cDNA Reverse Transcription Kit, and thus expressed TCRB transcripts were sequenced. This immuneACCESS table, as held by TCRdb, lists in-frame sequences with V and J called but not all clones. Of the missing ones, under half trace to an unresolved V gene in checked studies; the others have no known cause. The sample data list more than 300,000 clones, and 10% to 15% of these were observed just once. Of the sample, more than 0.015% is held by the ten largest clones. Sequenced input: naive CD4+ T cells from blood. The sample's cell subset or site label is to be understood as: true naive CD4+ T cells. These TCRs come from a man younger than 35 in good health.

This clone was counted only a few times. The chain couples TRBV7-2 to TRBJ1-2; TRBD1 matches 10 bases. Trimming at V came to 3 bases and at J to 4 bases, leaving 5 bases not matched to a gene. The germline V gene has CDR1 SGHTA and CDR2 FQGNSA. The CDR3 has 15 residues. CDR3 residues: CASSFGTGVPYGYTF. The CDR3 nucleotides are TGTGCCAGCAGCTTCGGGACAGGGGTCCCCTATGGCTACACCTTC.

CDR3 bases: TGTGCCAGCAGCTTAGTCAGGACTAGCGGCCTCAGATACAATGAGCAGTTCTTC. Translation: CASSLVRTSGLRYNEQFF. The chain has TRBV7-6 and TRBJ2-1, with 10 bases lining up with TRBD2. J gave up 4 bases and V 1 base, and 10 bases lay outside the gene matches. The length of the CDR3 is 18 residues. Germline-derived CDR1 and CDR2 are SGHVS and FNYEAQ.

DNA for the CDR3: TGTGCCAGCAGCTCTACGGACAGGCCCGGGGAGCTGTTTTTT. Protein sequence: CASSSTDRPGELFF. The J gene is TRBJ2-2, the V gene TRBV11-3; 7 bases agree with TRBD1. The CDR3 has 14 residues. Germline V CDR1 and CDR2: SGHNT, YENEEA. V trimming: 4 bases; J trimming: 6 bases; junction bases outside the gene matches: 5.

This clone was seen more than once but under ten times. The rearrangement links TRBV7-9 to TRBJ2-7; tentatively, D is TRBD1 (6 bases). The CDR3 consists of 14 residues. Germline CDR1 and CDR2: SEHNR and FQNEAQ (reference sequence). V was shortened by 5 bases and J by 0 bases, with 11 bases between the two germline ends. DNA of the CDR3: TGTGCCAGCAGCCCTGGGGGCAGCTCCTACGAGCAGTACTTC. This codes for CASSPGGSSYEQYF.

The CDR3 region has the DNA TGTGCCACCAGCAGGGACAGATTCTACGAGCAGTACTTC. Translating it yields CATSRDRFYEQYF. The chain combines TRBV15 with TRBJ2-7, with a possible D match to TRBD1 (6 bases). There are 13 residues in the CDR3. Per the germline V gene, CDR1 is LNHNV and CDR2 is YYDKDF (reference sequence). V was shortened by 3 bases and J by 3 bases, with 9 bases between the two germline ends.

This clone was counted between two and nine times. The chain has TRBV5-1 and TRBJ1-1; a weak D match, TRBD1 (6 bases). Germline CDR1 reads SGHRS; CDR2 reads YFSETQ. CDR3 length: 13 amino acids. Trimming stripped 5 bases from V and 0 bases from J, with 8 bases between. The DNA of the CDR3 is TGCGCCAGCAGAGCAGGGGTGAACACTGAAGCTTTCTTT. Amino acids: CASRAGVNTEAFF. Together with reference TRBV5-1 and TRBJ1-1, the CDR3 gives the full variable domain: KAGVTQTPRYLIKTRGQQVTLSCSPISGHRSVSWYQQTPGQGLQFLFEYFSETQRNKGNFPGRFSGRQFSNSRSEMNVSTLELGDSALYLCASRAGVNTEAFFGQGTRLTVV.

This clone has more than one count but fewer than ten. J is TRBJ1-2 and V is TRBV6-6, with 7 nucleotides matching TRBD1. V dropped 2 bases and J dropped 10; count of bases not matched to a gene: 10. This CDR3 is 14 amino acids long. CDR1 is MNHNY and CDR2 is SVGAGI in the germline V gene (reference sequence). For the CDR3, the DNA is TGTGCCAGCAGTTACCTTGAGACGACAGGGCACTACACCTTC. It codes for CASSYLETTGHYTF.

The chain uses TRBV6-5 and TRBJ2-7; D is undetermined. CDR1 MNHEY and CDR2 SVGAGI come from the germline V gene. V lost 4 bases to trimming and J lost 4 bases, with 17 bases between them. The CDR3 loop spans 15 amino acids. CDR3 loop: CASSSGFMLQYEQYF. CDR3 nucleotides: TGTGCCAGCAGTTCCGGGTTCATGCTACAATACGAGCAGTACTTC.

This clone was seen a few times. One end of the junction varies from germline; a read error may be responsible. The gene calls are TRBV7-9 and TRBJ1-1, with TRBD1 as a possible D gene (6 bases). Germline CDR1 and CDR2: SEHNR and FQNEAQ (reference sequence). The CDR3 is 15 residues long. CDR3 in amino acids: CASGFRGIRDTEAFF. CDR3 DNA sequence: TGTGCCAGCGGCTTTAGGGGGATCAGGGACACTGAAGCTTTCTTT.

The chain joins TRBV6-5 to TRBJ1-1; D gene ambiguous. Trimming shortened V by 2 bases and J by 4 bases, and 8 bases separated the two germline ends. Germline loops: CDR1 MNHEY, CDR2 SVGAGI. The CDR3 has 13 residues. This CDR3 is CASSYERGTEAFF. In DNA form, the CDR3 reads TGTGCCAGCAGTTACGAACGGGGCACTGAAGCTTTCTTT.

The chain couples TRBV4-2 to TRBJ2-5; tentatively, D is TRBD2 (6 bases). Trimming took off 4 bases at V and 4 bases at J, with 10 bases between the two ends. This CDR3 is 13 amino acids long. Germline lookup yields CDR1 LGHNA and CDR2 YNFKEQ. The CDR3 spells CASSPGLLETQYF. CDR3 DNA sequence: TGTGCCAGCAGCCCGGGACTTTTAGAGACCCAGTACTTC.

The sample holds a few counts of this clone. Here the CDR3 reads CASSVSSGANVLTF. CDR3 nucleotide sequence: TGTGCCAGCAGCGTTTCATCTGGGGCCAACGTCCTGACTTTC. The V gene is TRBV9, the J gene TRBJ2-6; D is unresolved. CDR3 length equals 14 residues. V lost 2 bases to trimming and J lost 1 base, with 4 bases between them. Germline CDR1 is SGDLS and CDR2 is YYNGEE.

This clone was observed once. The rearrangement links TRBV2 to TRBJ2-2, with TRBD2 matching over 7 bases. The CDR3 loop spans 14 amino acids. CDR1 and CDR2 (germline): SNHLY, FYNNEI. V trimming: 7 bases; J trimming: 6 bases; junction bases outside the gene matches: 8. DNA of the CDR3: TGTGCCAGCAATAAAGGACTAGTTGCCGGGGAGCTGTTTTTT. It yields the protein CASNKGLVAGELFF.

This clone was observed a handful of times. V usage is TRBV7-2 and J usage is TRBJ1-2, with D hard to call. CDR1 and CDR2 (germline): SGHTA, FQGNSA. Trimming took 1 base from V and 2 from J, leaving 11 bases between them. The CDR3 covers 15 residues. CDR3 sequence reads: CASSLEMRPNYGYTF. As DNA, the CDR3 is TGTGCCAGCAGCTTAGAGATGAGGCCAAACTATGGCTACACCTTC.

This clone was counted a few times. The J gene is TRBJ1-5, the V gene TRBV5-6, with D tentatively TRBD1 (6 bases). V was cut by 0 bases and J by 0 bases, with 7 bases left in between. The CDR3 has 15 amino acids. CDR1 is SGHDT and CDR2 is YYEEEE in the germline V gene. The CDR3 protein is CASSLGGHSNQPQHF. The CDR3 DNA reads TGTGCCAGCAGCTTGGGGGGACATAGCAATCAGCCCCAGCATTTT.

This clone was seen a handful of times. The chain couples TRBV9 to TRBJ2-3; 7 positions agree with TRBD2. The CDR3 extends over 16 amino acids. Germline CDR1 is SGDLS and CDR2 is YYNGEE. The V segment lost 3 bases and the J segment 1 base; nucleotides outside the gene matches: 8. The CDR3, as DNA: TGTGCCAGCAGCGGGACCCAGGGAGGGGGCACAGATACGCAGTATTTT. As protein: CASSGTQGGGTDTQYF.

V and J are TRBV7-2 and TRBJ2-5, with 10 bases identical to TRBD1. In germline, CDR1 is SGHTA, CDR2 FQGNSA. Losses at the gene ends were 5 bases for V and 5 bases for J; bases not matched to a gene: 8. The CDR3 spans 15 residues. CDR3 in amino acids: CASSLGTGERETQYF. The CDR3 DNA reads as TGTGCCAGCAGCCTAGGGACAGGGGAGAGGGAGACCCAGTACTTC.

The gene calls are TRBV6-5 and TRBJ2-5; no reliable D call. CDR3 length: 11 amino acids. The V end lost 4 bases, the J end lost 4 bases, and 4 bases lay between the germline ends. Looked up from germline, CDR1 is MNHEY and CDR2 is SVGAGI. CDR3 sequence reads: CASSFLETQYF. DNA of the CDR3: TGTGCCAGCAGTTTTCTAGAGACCCAGTACTTC.

This clone was detected only a few times. The J gene is TRBJ2-7, the V gene TRBV28, with TRBD2 matching over 13 bases. The CDR3 covers 16 residues. The V gene end was trimmed by 7 bases and the J gene end by 2 bases; junction bases not matched to a gene: 8. CDR1 and CDR2 (germline): MDHEN, SYDVKM. The CDR3 DNA is TGTGCCAGCACCTATGGGGGACTAGCGGGGACCTACGAGCAGTACTTC. It specifies CASTYGGLAGTYEQYF. The full variable domain, its missing parts supplied by reference TRBV28 and TRBJ2-7, is DVKVTQSSRYLVKRTGEKVFLECVQDMDHENMFWYRQDPGLGLRLIYFSYDVKMKEKGDIPEGYSVSREKKERFSLILESASTNQTSMYLCASTYGGLAGTYEQYFGPGTRLTVT.